The 23 T cell receptor beta chains below come from one sample, sequenced in a study of blood T cell repertoires in COVID-19. This table comes from immunoSEQ multiplex PCR, and its TCRdb copy is limited to in-frame clones, with some not included. The data hold about 280,000 clones, with 83% observed a single time. Sequencing input: peripheral blood. The receptors were sampled from a woman aged 50 to 60 who had recovered from COVID-19.

This clone was seen a handful of times. This chain joins TRBV6-2 or TRBV6-3 and TRBJ1-5; the D gene is possibly TRBD1 (5 bases). The CDR3 runs to 15 residues. The V gene lost 7 bases and the J gene lost 2 bases, with 15 bases spanning the gap. Germline V CDR1 and CDR2: MNHEY, SVGEGT. The chain's CDR3 is CASTPRGSGNQPQHF. Written as DNA, the CDR3 is TGTGCCAGCACCCCTCGGGGGAGCGGCAATCAGCCCCAGCATTTT.

The chain recombines TRBV27 with TRBJ2-3; D unresolved. Trimming cost V 5 bases and J 1 base, with 19 bases left between them. The CDR3 extends over 17 amino acids. CDR1 is MNHEY, CDR2 SMNVEV, per germline (reference sequence). The CDR3 reads CASSRSVSAEGTDTQYF. The CDR3 DNA follows: TGTGCCAGCAGTAGATCCGTCTCCGCAGAGGGCACAGATACGCAGTATTTT.

This chain joins TRBV7-3 and TRBJ1-6; 8 bases match TRBD1. Trimming cost V 2 bases and J 7 bases; bases outside gene matches: 7. The CDR3 is made up of 16 amino acids. Germline V gene data show CDR1 as SGHTA and CDR2 as FQGTGA. The CDR3 region has the DNA TGTGCCAGCAGCTTACAACCGGGACAGGCGAATTCACCCCTCCACTTT. Translating it yields CASSLQPGQANSPLHF.

The chain joins TRBV19 to TRBJ1-5, with D unresolved. CDR1 LNHDA and CDR2 SQIVND come from the germline V gene (reference sequence). The CDR3 is 14 amino acids. The V end lost 4 bases, the J end lost 6 bases, and 13 bases lay between the germline ends. CDR3 amino acids: CASSNGLDGQPQHF. For the CDR3, the DNA is TGTGCCAGTAGTAACGGACTTGACGGTCAGCCCCAGCATTTT.

The rearrangement uses TRBV7-6 and TRBJ1-1, with 7 bases aligning to TRBD1. The CDR3 is made up of 16 amino acids. V shed 4 bases, J shed 4 bases, and the junction held 12 bases outside the gene matches. Germline CDR1 and CDR2: SGHVS and FNYEAQ. CDR3 in amino acids: CASSSGPGGVGTEAFF. CDR3 nucleotide sequence: TGTGCCAGCAGCTCTGGCCCAGGGGGTGTCGGCACTGAAGCTTTCTTT.

V usage is TRBV19 and J usage is TRBJ2-2, with a tentative D call TRBD1 (6 bases). The CDR3 has 14 residues. Per germline, CDR1 LNHDA and CDR2 SQIVND (reference sequence). V gave up 3 bases and J gave up 12 bases, with 17 bases separating them. The CDR3 DNA reads as TGTGCCAGTAGTATCTGGACAGACTATCTGAAGCTGTTTTTT. Translated, it gives CASSIWTDYLKLFF.

This chain joins TRBV4-3 and TRBJ2-7; 14 bases line up with TRBD2. The V gene end was trimmed by 4 bases and the J gene end by 2 bases; junction bases not matched to a gene: 4. Germline V gene lookup returns CDR1 LGHNA and CDR2 YSLEER. This CDR3 spans 16 amino acids. CDR3 DNA: TGCGCCAGCAGCCCCGGGACTAGCGGGGGCGCCTACGAGCAGTACTTC. Protein: CASSPGTSGGAYEQYF.

The chain recombines TRBV19 with TRBJ2-7, with 10 bases aligning to TRBD1. Per germline, CDR1 LNHDA and CDR2 SQIVND (reference sequence). The CDR3 loop spans 15 amino acids. Trimming cost V 7 bases and J 1 base; bases outside gene matches: 7. For the CDR3, the DNA is TGTGCCAGTAACCCCGGACAGGGGGTTTCCTACGAGCAGTACTTC. This gives the protein CASNPGQGVSYEQYF.

The chain uses TRBV28 and TRBJ1-2; 8 bases map to TRBD1. The CDR3 extends over 15 amino acids. V dropped 5 bases and J dropped 8; count of bases not matched to a gene: 13. Per the germline V gene, CDR1 is MDHEN and CDR2 is SYDVKM. CDR3 sequence (DNA): TGTGCCAGCAGTCCCCGACAGGGGATCCGGTCCGGCTACACCTTC. Translation gives CASSPRQGIRSGYTF.

This clone appeared a few times. The chain carries TRBV11-2 and TRBJ2-1; TRBD2 matches 12 bases. In germline, CDR1 is SGHAT, CDR2 FQNNGV. CDR3 length equals 15 residues. V shed 1 base, J shed 10 bases, and the junction held 5 bases outside the gene matches. The CDR3 here is CASSLALAGGSEQFF. The CDR3 region has the DNA TGTGCCAGCAGCTTAGCCCTAGCGGGGGGGAGCGAGCAGTTCTTC.

The rearrangement links TRBV2 to TRBJ2-2; TRBD1 agrees at 7 bases. The V gene's germline CDR1 is SNHLY and CDR2 FYNNEI. The CDR3 sequence is 14 residues long. V lost 4 bases to trimming and J lost 6 bases; unmatched junction nucleotides: 5. In DNA, the CDR3 is TGTGCCAGCAGTGTTGGACAGGCGCCCGGGGAGCTGTTTTTT. It translates to CASSVGQAPGELFF.

V is TRBV2 and J is TRBJ1-1, with 7 bases that match TRBD1. Germline assignment: CDR1 SNHLY and CDR2 FYNNEI. The J segment lost 2 bases and the V segment lost 7 bases, leaving 7 bases of the junction unmatched. The CDR3 is 14 residues long. The CDR3 is CASKGGRSNTEAFF. As DNA, the CDR3 is TGTGCCAGCAAAGGGGGCCGGTCTAACACTGAAGCTTTCTTT.

DNA of the CDR3: TGTGCCAGCAGCTTGGCAGCGGGAGTACAATCAGATACGCAGTATTTT. Translating it yields CASSLAAGVQSDTQYF. The chain is built from TRBV5-6 and TRBJ2-3; 8 bases map to TRBD2. The CDR3 is made up of 16 amino acids. The germline gives CDR1 SGHDT, CDR2 YYEEEE. Unmatched junction bases numbered 7, after V lost 0 bases and J lost 4 bases. The complete variable domain, with remaining parts taken from reference TRBV5-6 and TRBJ2-3, reads DAGVTQSPTHLIKTRGQQVTLRCSPKSGHDTVSWYQQALGQGPQFIFQYYEEEERQRGNFPDRFSGHQFPNYSSELNVNALLLGDSALYLCASSLAAGVQSDTQYFGPGTRLTVL.

This rearrangement joins TRBV4-1 to TRBJ2-1, with 8 bases matching TRBD2. This CDR3 comprises 18 residues. V gave up 0 bases and J gave up 6 bases; unmatched junction bases: 13. Germline V gene data show CDR1 as MGHRA and CDR2 as YSYEKL. DNA of the CDR3: TGCGCCAGCAGCCAAGAACCTCTAGCGCGGGGGGCTTTCAATGAGCAGTTCTTC. Its protein product is CASSQEPLARGAFNEQFF.

V gene TRBV6-6 combines with J gene TRBJ1-2; D is unclear. Between the trimmed V and J ends, which lost 3 bases and 8 bases, there was a span of 7 bases. The germline V gene has CDR1 MNHNY and CDR2 SVGAGI (reference sequence). This CDR3 region has 11 residues. CDR3 in DNA: TGTGCCAGCAGTTATTATCTGGGCTACACCTTC. This encodes CASSYYLGYTF.

This chain connects TRBV29-1 to TRBJ1-6; D uncertain. In germline, CDR1 is SQVTM, CDR2 ANQGSEA. Trimming shortened V by 4 bases and J by 7 bases, and 11 bases separated the two germline ends. The length of the CDR3 is 13 residues. The CDR3 DNA follows: TGCAGCGTTGCAACAGTGTTAAATTCACCCCTCCACTTT. Its translation is CSVATVLNSPLHF.

The rearrangement joins TRBV6-5 to TRBJ2-7; a weak D match, TRBD1 (6 bases). V gave up 7 bases and J gave up 2 bases, with 18 bases separating them. This CDR3 is built from 15 residues. The germline CDR1 and CDR2 sequences are MNHEY and SVGAGI. This chain's CDR3 is CASKSPGHSTYEQYF. As DNA, the CDR3 is TGTGCCAGCAAATCTCCGGGACACTCGACCTACGAGCAGTACTTC.

The chain joins TRBV9 to TRBJ1-2, with 7 bases aligning to TRBD1. This CDR3 comprises 16 residues. V lost 3 bases, J lost 2 bases, and 10 bases stayed unmatched. CDR1 SGDLS and CDR2 YYNGEE come from the germline V gene. CDR3 sequence reads: CASSAKRRDSNYGYTF. For the CDR3, the DNA is TGTGCCAGCAGCGCTAAGAGAAGGGACAGCAACTATGGCTACACCTTC.

The chain employs TRBV10-2 and TRBJ2-3; 13 bases fit TRBD2. The germline gives CDR1 WSHSY, CDR2 SAAADI. The CDR3 sequence is 18 residues long. V shed 4 bases, J shed 0 bases, and the junction held 7 bases outside the gene matches. The CDR3 loop is CASSGLAGGAHSTDTQYF. DNA for the CDR3: TGCGCCAGCAGTGGACTAGCGGGAGGTGCTCATAGCACAGATACGCAGTATTTT.

The chain recombines TRBV4-3 with TRBJ1-2, with TRBD1 matching 7 bases. Germline V gene sequence: CDR1 LGHNA, CDR2 YSLEER. Germline trimming cut 4 bases from V and 4 bases from J; bases unmatched to any gene: 6. This CDR3 is built from 14 residues. The CDR3 DNA is TGCGCCAGCAGCCCTAAAAGGGACAGCTATGGCTACACCTTC. Its translation is CASSPKRDSYGYTF.

The CDR3 loop reads CASSLHRGEQPQHF. DNA for the CDR3: TGTGCCAGCAGTTTACACAGGGGAGAGCAGCCCCAGCATTTT. V and J are TRBV28 and TRBJ1-5, with 7 bases identical to TRBD1. The CDR3 covers 14 residues. V shed 2 bases, J shed 7 bases, and the junction held 5 bases outside the gene matches. Germline V CDR1 and CDR2: MDHEN, SYDVKM.

The V call is TRBV3-1 (or the pseudogene TRBV3-2), the J call TRBJ1-5, with 12 bases identical to TRBD1. In germline, CDR1 is LGHDT, CDR2 YNNKEL (reference sequence). The CDR3 sequence is 17 residues long. The V gene end was trimmed by 4 bases and the J gene end by 5 bases; junction bases not matched to a gene: 9. This chain's CDR3 is CASSLVSGQGAHQPQHF. The CDR3 DNA reads as TGTGCCAGCAGCCTAGTCTCGGGACAGGGGGCTCATCAGCCCCAGCATTTT.

Note on this clone: The sample carries other DNA sequences with the same CDR3. This chain connects TRBV3-1 (or the pseudogene TRBV3-2) to TRBJ1-6; possible D gene TRBD1, 6 bases. Germline V gene data show CDR1 as LGHDT and CDR2 as YNNKEL (reference sequence). The CDR3 consists of 18 residues. V was shortened by 2 bases and J by 0 bases, with 14 bases between the two germline ends. CDR3 residues: CASSQQGIISSYNSPLHF. CDR3 nucleotides: TGTGCCAGCAGCCAACAGGGGATTATAAGCTCCTATAATTCACCCCTCCACTTT.